The 22 T cell receptor beta chains below all came from one sample that was sequenced in a study of untreated major depressive disorder. Whole-study findings and limits: Depressed patients' CD4+ T cells carried increased TRBV05-01 (Vbeta 5.1) usage versus control CD4+ T cells.

TCRdb's copy holds only in-frame clones and misses some; the assay was immunoSEQ multiplex PCR. The repertoire consists of about 19,000 clones, with 80% to 95% occurring once and the leading ten covering around 0.6%. These TCRs' antigens remain unknown. Input material: CD4+ T cells from PBMCs. These receptors all come from a woman in her forties with major depressive disorder.

The chain couples TRBV27 to TRBJ1-2, with a tentative D call TRBD1 (6 bases). V lost 0 bases and J 7 bases, leaving 12 bases between the germline ends. Germline V gene sequence: CDR1 MNHEY, CDR2 SMNVEV (reference sequence). The length of the CDR3 is 14 residues. The chain's CDR3 is CASSLSADRLGYTF. CDR3 sequence (DNA): TGTGCCAGCAGTTTATCTGCCGACAGGCTTGGCTACACCTTC.

This clone was seen just once. This chain links TRBV6-1 with TRBJ1-3; D is ambiguous. The germline CDR1 and CDR2 sequences are MNHNS and SASEGT. Trimming stripped 4 bases from V and 0 bases from J, with 4 bases between. The CDR3 is 13 residues long. The CDR3 bases are TGTGCCAGCAGTGTCACCTCTGGAAACACCATATATTTT. It yields the protein CASSVTSGNTIYF.

The CDR3 nucleotides read TGTGCCAGCTCACGTCCTAGCGAGAATGAGCAGTTCTTC. Translated, it gives CASSRPSENEQFF. The rearrangement uses TRBV18 and TRBJ2-1, with D possibly TRBD2 on 6 matching bases. V dropped 4 bases and J dropped 7 bases, with 11 bases sitting between them. This CDR3 is built from 13 residues. The germline V gene has CDR1 KGHSH and CDR2 LQKENI.

The rearrangement joins TRBV7-6 to TRBJ2-6; D might be TRBD1 (5 bases). The CDR3 loop spans 16 amino acids. The germline V gene encodes CDR1 SGHVS and CDR2 FNYEAQ. Trimming removed 6 bases at V and 0 bases at J, with 12 bases between. The CDR3 here is CASRRTPSSGANVLTF. In nucleotides, the CDR3 is TGTGCCAGCAGACGGACACCCAGCTCTGGGGCCAACGTCCTGACTTTC.

V and J are TRBV6-1 and TRBJ1-2; unclear D gene. V lost 10 bases and J lost 3, with 18 bases in between. The CDR3 contains 14 residues. Germline V lookup: CDR1 MNHNS, CDR2 SASEGT. CDR3 sequence reads: CATIPGVAYYGYTF. The CDR3 DNA follows: TGTGCCACTATTCCCGGAGTAGCTTACTATGGCTACACCTTC.

The rearrangement joins TRBV5-4 to TRBJ1-1; maybe TRBD1 (5 bases). In germline, CDR1 is SGHNT, CDR2 YYREEE (reference sequence). The CDR3 has 14 residues. Trimming stripped 4 bases from V and 4 bases from J, with 14 bases between. The CDR3 region has the DNA TGTGCCAGCAGCGGTCGGGGGTTTAGCACTGAAGCTTTCTTT. Translating it yields CASSGRGFSTEAFF.

V and J are TRBV30 and TRBJ2-7; D not resolved. The CDR3 contains 12 residues. In germline, CDR1 is GTSNPN, CDR2 SVGIG (reference sequence). V lost 3 bases and J 3 bases, leaving 9 bases between the germline ends. The CDR3 sequence is CAWRQSDYEQYF. The CDR3 bases are TGTGCCTGGAGACAGTCGGACTACGAGCAGTACTTC.

The CDR3 nucleotides read TGTGCCAGCAGCCGAGGTGGGGCTAACTATGGCTACACCTTC. As protein: CASSRGGANYGYTF. The gene calls are TRBV7-6 and TRBJ1-2; no clear D gene. Trimming shortened V by 5 bases and J by 0 bases, and 10 bases separated the two germline ends. Germline-derived CDR1 and CDR2 are SGHVS and FNYEAQ. The CDR3 spans 14 residues.

The chain joins TRBV11-3 to TRBJ2-1; a weak D match, TRBD1 (5 bases). The V gene lost 3 bases and the J gene lost 3 bases, with 6 bases spanning the gap. Germline assignment: CDR1 SGHNT and CDR2 YENEEA. The CDR3 totals 13 residues. CDR3 residues: CASSFDSYNEQFF. The CDR3 DNA reads as TGTGCCAGCAGCTTTGACAGCTACAATGAGCAGTTCTTC.

This chain links TRBV7-2 with TRBJ1-4, with 7 positions matching TRBD1. This CDR3 has 16 residues. The V and J ends lost 5 bases and 8 bases, in that order; junction bases with no gene match: 14. Looked up from germline, CDR1 is SGHTA and CDR2 is FQGNSA. The CDR3 spells CASSTGQLLGQEKLFF. The CDR3 nucleotides read TGTGCCAGCAGCACGGGACAGCTCTTGGGACAAGAAAAACTGTTTTTT. Supplemented by reference TRBV7-2 and TRBJ1-4, the full variable domain reads GAGVSQSPSNKVTEKGKDVELRCDPISGHTALYWYRQSLGQGLEFLIYFQGNSAPDKSGLPSDRFSAERTGGSVSTLTIQRTQQEDSAVYLCASSTGQLLGQEKLFFGSGTQLSVL.

The V and J genes are TRBV7-9 and TRBJ1-1; D is unresolved. The germline CDR1 and CDR2 sequences are SEHNR and FQNEAQ (reference sequence). V was pared by 5 bases and J by 6 bases, with 10 bases between. The CDR3 length is 12 residues. The CDR3 protein is CASSPHGAEAFF. DNA for the CDR3: TGTGCCAGCAGCCCTCATGGGGCTGAAGCTTTCTTT.

The rearrangement links TRBV19 to TRBJ1-2, with 9 positions matching TRBD1. J gave up 6 bases and V 5 bases, and 7 bases lay outside the gene matches. The CDR3 covers 14 residues. Germline values: CDR1 LNHDA, CDR2 SQIVND (reference sequence). DNA of the CDR3: TGTGCCAGTAGTGAGACAGGGGGAAGGGATGGCTACACCTTC. It specifies CASSETGGRDGYTF.

V and J are TRBV5-6 and TRBJ1-1, with 8 bases identical to TRBD1. Germline trimming cut 1 base from V and 11 bases from J; bases unmatched to any gene: 7. The germline V gene has CDR1 SGHDT and CDR2 YYEEEE. This CDR3 region has 13 residues. The CDR3 here is CASSLWRTGRAFF. The CDR3 nucleotides are TGTGCCAGCAGCTTGTGGAGGACAGGGCGCGCTTTCTTT.

The rearrangement uses TRBV5-8 and TRBJ1-3, with D maybe TRBD1 (5 bases). V was cut by 0 bases and J by 7 bases, with 11 bases left in between. CDR3 length equals 14 residues. Germline V gene lookup returns CDR1 SGHTS and CDR2 YDEGEE. CDR3 bases: TGTGCCAGCAGCTTGGTCAGTAAGGGGAACACCATATATTTT. Protein: CASSLVSKGNTIYF.

The chain's CDR3 is CASSPARWNTEAFF. The CDR3, as DNA: TGTGCCAGCAGTCCAGCCCGGTGGAACACTGAAGCTTTCTTT. This chain joins TRBV6-5 and TRBJ1-1; D is undetermined. The CDR3 totals 14 residues. Germline V gives CDR1 MNHEY, CDR2 SVGAGI. The V end was cut by 5 bases, the J end by 1 base, with 11 bases between.

The J gene is TRBJ2-3, the V gene TRBV7-3; TRBD1 is a possible D gene (6 bases). V gave up 2 bases and J gave up 6 bases, with 15 bases separating them. Germline values: CDR1 SGHTA, CDR2 FQGTGA. There are 15 residues in the CDR3. DNA for the CDR3: TGTGCCAGCAGCTTATACACCGGGCAGGGGGATACGCAGTATTTT. This translates into CASSLYTGQGDTQYF.

The chain has TRBV6-5 and TRBJ2-5; D ambiguous. V was shortened by 2 bases and J by 7 bases, with 11 bases between the two germline ends. The CDR3 is made up of 13 amino acids. Germline lookup yields CDR1 MNHEY and CDR2 SVGAGI. The CDR3 DNA sequence: TGTGCCAGCAGTTACGATAGGGCTGGGACCCAGTACTTC. Residues: CASSYDRAGTQYF.

The chain is built from TRBV2 and TRBJ1-2; D is undetermined. Trimming took 4 bases from V and 10 from J, leaving 13 bases between them. The CDR3 is 12 amino acids. The germline CDR1 and CDR2 sequences are SNHLY and FYNNEI. The CDR3 spells CASSVRVLDYTF. For the CDR3, the DNA is TGTGCCAGCAGTGTACGAGTTTTGGACTACACCTTC.

The chain is built from TRBV5-3 and TRBJ2-2, with D unclear. TRBV5-3 is designated an ORF whose function remains uncertain. This CDR3 has 16 residues. The germline V and J ends were trimmed by 2 bases and 1 base, with 12 bases remaining between them. DNA of the CDR3: TGTGCCAGAAGCTTCCCTGGGTGGGAGAACACCGGGGAGCTGTTTTTT. This translates into CARSFPGWENTGELFF.

The chain employs TRBV30 and TRBJ2-6; D unresolved. V was cut by 0 bases and J by 1 base, with 13 bases left in between. This CDR3 has 17 amino acids. Germline CDR1 GTSNPN, CDR2 SVGIG (reference sequence). The CDR3 DNA follows: TGTGCCTGGAGTGTAATTACACTTATATCTGGGGCCAACGTCCTGACTTTC. It specifies CAWSVITLISGANVLTF.

This sequence joins TRBV30 and TRBJ1-1, with 7 nucleotides matching TRBD1. The length of the CDR3 is 12 residues. In germline, CDR1 is GTSNPN, CDR2 SVGIG (reference sequence). The J segment lost 11 bases and the V segment lost 1 base, leaving 7 bases of the junction unmatched. CDR3 in amino acids: CAWSGQGIHAFF. CDR3 bases: TGTGCCTGGAGTGGACAGGGAATACATGCTTTCTTT.

The chain carries TRBV11-2 and TRBJ2-1; no definite D call. Germline V gives CDR1 SGHAT, CDR2 FQNNGV. The CDR3 contains 13 residues. V gave up 4 bases and J gave up 1 base, with 5 bases separating them. The CDR3 region has the DNA TGTGCCAGCAGCTCGCAATCCTACAATGAGCAGTTCTTC. This gives the protein CASSSQSYNEQFF.